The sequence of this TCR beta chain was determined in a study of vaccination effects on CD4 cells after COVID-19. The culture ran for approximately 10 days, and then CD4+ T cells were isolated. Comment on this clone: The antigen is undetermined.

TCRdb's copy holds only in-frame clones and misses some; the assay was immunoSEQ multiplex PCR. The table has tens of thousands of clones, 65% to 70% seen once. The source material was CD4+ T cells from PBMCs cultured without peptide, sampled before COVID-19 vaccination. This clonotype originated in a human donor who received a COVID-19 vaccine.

The chain's CDR3 is CASSPTPDTLNEQFF. The CDR3 DNA reads as TGTGCCAGCAGTCCTACCCCGGACACCCTTAATGAGCAGTTCTTC. The V gene is TRBV27, the J gene TRBJ2-1, with D possibly being TRBD1 (5 bases). The CDR3 has 15 amino acids. The germline V gene has CDR1 MNHEY and CDR2 SMNVEV (reference sequence). Trimming shortened V by 5 bases and J by 7 bases, and 18 bases separated the two germline ends.